The clone carrying this T cell receptor (beta chain) was seen many times. V was clipped by 4 bases and J by 5 bases; unmatched bases: 5. The length of the CDR3 is 14 residues. The data belong to a study of low-dose radiotherapy and immunotherapy resistance in tumors. Study-level information: Aspirin 300 mg, taken orally and daily, was given to patients for four cycles from cycle 1 day 1.

The time point: before trial treatment. Each donor was administered nivolumab, ipilimumab, aspirin, low-dose cyclophosphamide and low-dose radiotherapy. Qualifying patients carried advanced solid tumors devoid of tumor-infiltrating lymphocytes. TRAV and TRBV primers primed cDNA for both TCRalpha and TCRbeta. Amplification, which lasted around 22 PCR cycles, used a constant-region primer and V-primer adapter to amplify TCRs. TCRdb re-derived calls from the reads in MiXCR, one entry per CDR3 protein. The sample includes some 88,000 distinct CDR3 sequences, 9% to 9.5% seen only once; the top ten take 0.8% to 1.3%.

The chain employs TRBV23-1 and TRBJ2-7, with TRBD1 matching 10 bases. TRBV23-1 carries the ORF label, with uncertain function. The clonotype was recovered from a male donor with prostate cancer. The specimen was PBMCs, collected before treatment. Here the CDR3 DNA reads TGCGCCAGCAGTCTGGGACAGGGGTTCCACGAGCAGTACTTC. Protein: CASSLGQGFHEQYF.